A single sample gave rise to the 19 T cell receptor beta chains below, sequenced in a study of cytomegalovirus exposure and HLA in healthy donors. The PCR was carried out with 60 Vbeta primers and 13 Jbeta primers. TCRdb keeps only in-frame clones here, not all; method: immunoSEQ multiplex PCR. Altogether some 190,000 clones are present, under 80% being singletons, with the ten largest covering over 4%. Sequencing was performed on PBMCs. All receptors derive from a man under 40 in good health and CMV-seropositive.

CDR3 amino acids: CASNRDSYEQYF. The CDR3 region has the DNA TGTGCCAGCAACAGGGACAGCTACGAGCAGTACTTC. V usage is TRBV7-2 and J usage is TRBJ2-7; 7 bases are shared with TRBD1. Germline V gene data show CDR1 as SGHTA and CDR2 as FQGNSA. The J segment lost 3 bases and the V segment lost 7 bases, leaving 3 bases of the junction unmatched. This CDR3 contains 12 residues. The entire variable domain, with the rest obtained from reference TRBV7-2 and TRBJ2-7, is as follows: GAGVSQSPSNKVTEKGKDVELRCDPISGHTALYWYRQSLGQGLEFLIYFQGNSAPDKSGLPSDRFSAERTGGSVSTLTIQRTQQEDSAVYLCASNRDSYEQYFGPGTRLTVT.

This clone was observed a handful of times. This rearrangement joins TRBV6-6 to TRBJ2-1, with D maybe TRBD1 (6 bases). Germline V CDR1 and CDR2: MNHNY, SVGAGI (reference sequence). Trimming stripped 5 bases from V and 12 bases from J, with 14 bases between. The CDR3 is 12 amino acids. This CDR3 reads CASSVRDIGQFF. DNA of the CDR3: TGTGCCAGCAGTGTCCGGGACATCGGGCAGTTCTTC.

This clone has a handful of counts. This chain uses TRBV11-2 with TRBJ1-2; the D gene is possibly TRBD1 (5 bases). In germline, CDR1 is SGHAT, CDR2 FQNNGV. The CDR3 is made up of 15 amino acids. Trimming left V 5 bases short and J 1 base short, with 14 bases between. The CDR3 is CASSPGGGFNYGYTF. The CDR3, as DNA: TGTGCCAGCAGCCCCGGCGGGGGGTTTAACTATGGCTACACCTTC. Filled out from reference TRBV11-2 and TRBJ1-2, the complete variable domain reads EAGVAQSPRYKIIEKRQSVAFWCNPISGHATLYWYQQILGQGPKLLIQFQNNGVVDDSQLPKDRFSAERLKGVDSTLKIQPAKLEDSAVYLCASSPGGGFNYGYTFGSGTRLTVV.

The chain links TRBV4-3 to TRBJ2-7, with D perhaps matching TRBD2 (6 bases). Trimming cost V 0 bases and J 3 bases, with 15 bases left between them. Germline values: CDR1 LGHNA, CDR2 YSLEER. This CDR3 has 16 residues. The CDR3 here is CASSQDRRVSNYEQYF. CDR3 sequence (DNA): TGCGCCAGCAGCCAAGACCGGAGGGTCTCTAACTACGAGCAGTACTTC.

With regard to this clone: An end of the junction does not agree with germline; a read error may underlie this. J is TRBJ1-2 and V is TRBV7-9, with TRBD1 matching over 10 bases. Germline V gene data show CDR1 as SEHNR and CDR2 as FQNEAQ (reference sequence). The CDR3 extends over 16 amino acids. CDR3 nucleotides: TGTTCCAGCAGCTTGACGACAGGGGGCGGAAACTATGGCTACACCTTC. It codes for CSSSLTTGGGNYGYTF.

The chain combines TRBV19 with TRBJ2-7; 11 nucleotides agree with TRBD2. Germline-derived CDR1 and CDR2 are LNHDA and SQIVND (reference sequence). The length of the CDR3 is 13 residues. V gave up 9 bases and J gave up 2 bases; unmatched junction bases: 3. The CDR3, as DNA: TGTGCCAGCGGGACTAGCGGTACCTACGAGCAGTACTTC. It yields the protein CASGTSGTYEQYF.

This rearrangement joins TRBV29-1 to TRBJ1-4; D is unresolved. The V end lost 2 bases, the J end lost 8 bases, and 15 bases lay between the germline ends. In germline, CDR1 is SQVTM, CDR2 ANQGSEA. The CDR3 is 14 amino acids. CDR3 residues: CSVEWAGGGEKLFF. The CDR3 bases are TGCAGCGTTGAATGGGCGGGAGGAGGGGAAAAACTGTTTTTT.

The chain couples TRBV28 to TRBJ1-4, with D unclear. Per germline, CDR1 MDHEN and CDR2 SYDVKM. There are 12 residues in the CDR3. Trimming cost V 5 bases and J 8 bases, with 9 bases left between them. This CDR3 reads CASSIGREKLFF. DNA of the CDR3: TGTGCCAGCAGTATCGGGAGAGAAAAACTGTTTTTT.

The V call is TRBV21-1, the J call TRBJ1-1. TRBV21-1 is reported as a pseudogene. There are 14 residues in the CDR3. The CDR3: CASSTPSMNTEAFF. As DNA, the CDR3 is TGTGCCAGCAGCACCCCCTCTATGAACACTGAAGCTTTCTTT.

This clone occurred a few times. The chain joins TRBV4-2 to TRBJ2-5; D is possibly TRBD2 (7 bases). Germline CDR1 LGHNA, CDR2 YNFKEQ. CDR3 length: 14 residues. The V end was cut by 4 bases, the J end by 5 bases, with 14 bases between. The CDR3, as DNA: TGTGCCAGCAGCCGAGGGGAGGGGGGGGAGACCCAGTACTTC. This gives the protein CASSRGEGGETQYF.

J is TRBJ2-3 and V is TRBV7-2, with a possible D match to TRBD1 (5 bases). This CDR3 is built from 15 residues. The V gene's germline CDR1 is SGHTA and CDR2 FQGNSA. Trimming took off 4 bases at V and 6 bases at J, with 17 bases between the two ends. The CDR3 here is CASSSQGSWTDTQYF. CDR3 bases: TGTGCCAGCAGCTCGCAGGGATCGTGGACGGATACGCAGTATTTT.

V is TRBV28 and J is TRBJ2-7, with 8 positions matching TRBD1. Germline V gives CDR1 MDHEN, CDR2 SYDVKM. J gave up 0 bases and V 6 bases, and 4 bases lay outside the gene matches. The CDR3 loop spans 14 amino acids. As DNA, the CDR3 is TGTGCCAGCAGGAGGACAGGGACCTCCTACGAGCAGTACTTC. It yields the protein CASRRTGTSYEQYF.

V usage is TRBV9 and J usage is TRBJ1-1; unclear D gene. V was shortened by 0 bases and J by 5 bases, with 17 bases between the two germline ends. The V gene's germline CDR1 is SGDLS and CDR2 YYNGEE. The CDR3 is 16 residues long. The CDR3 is CASSVEASRGVTEAFF. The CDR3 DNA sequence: TGTGCCAGCAGCGTAGAAGCATCCCGCGGGGTGACTGAAGCTTTCTTT.

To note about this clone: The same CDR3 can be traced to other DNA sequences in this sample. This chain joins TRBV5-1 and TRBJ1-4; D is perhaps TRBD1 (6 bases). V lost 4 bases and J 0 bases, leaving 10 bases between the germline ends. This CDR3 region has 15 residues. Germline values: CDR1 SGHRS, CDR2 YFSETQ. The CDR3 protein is CASSPGQATNEKLFF. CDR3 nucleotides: TGCGCCAGCAGCCCGGGACAAGCAACTAATGAAAAACTGTTTTTT. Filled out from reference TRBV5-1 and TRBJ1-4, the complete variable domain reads KAGVTQTPRYLIKTRGQQVTLSCSPISGHRSVSWYQQTPGQGLQFLFEYFSETQRNKGNFPGRFSGRQFSNSRSEMNVSTLELGDSALYLCASSPGQATNEKLFFGSGTQLSVL.

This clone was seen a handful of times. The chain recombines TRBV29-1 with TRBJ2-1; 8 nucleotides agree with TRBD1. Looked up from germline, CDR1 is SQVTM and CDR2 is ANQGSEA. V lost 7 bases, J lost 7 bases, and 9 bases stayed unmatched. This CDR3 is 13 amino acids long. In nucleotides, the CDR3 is TGCAGCGCCCAGGGGGCGCAAATTAATGAGCAGTTCTTC. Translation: CSAQGAQINEQFF.

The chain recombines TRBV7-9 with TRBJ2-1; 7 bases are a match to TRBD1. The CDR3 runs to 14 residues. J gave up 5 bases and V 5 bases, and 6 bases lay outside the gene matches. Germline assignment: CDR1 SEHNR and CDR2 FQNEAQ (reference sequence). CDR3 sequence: CASSRQGPHNEQFF. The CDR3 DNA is TGTGCCAGCAGCCGACAGGGTCCCCACAATGAGCAGTTCTTC.

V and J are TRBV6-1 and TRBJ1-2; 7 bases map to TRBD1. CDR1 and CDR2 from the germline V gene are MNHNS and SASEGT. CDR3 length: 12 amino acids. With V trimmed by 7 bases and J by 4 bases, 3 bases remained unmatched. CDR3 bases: TGTGCCAGCACGGGACAGAGCTATGGCTACACCTTC. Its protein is CASTGQSYGYTF.

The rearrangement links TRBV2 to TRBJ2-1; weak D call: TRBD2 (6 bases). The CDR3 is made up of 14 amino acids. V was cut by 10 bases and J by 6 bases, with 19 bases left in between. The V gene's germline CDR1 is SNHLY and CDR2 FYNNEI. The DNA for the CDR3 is TGTGCCAAATCGGGCGGGACTCAAACCAATGAGCAGTTCTTC. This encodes CAKSGGTQTNEQFF.

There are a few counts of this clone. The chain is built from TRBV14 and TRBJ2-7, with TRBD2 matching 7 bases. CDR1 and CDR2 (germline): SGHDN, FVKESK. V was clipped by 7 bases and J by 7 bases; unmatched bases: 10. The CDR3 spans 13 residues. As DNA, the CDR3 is TGTGCCAGCACCCCCAGGACGGGGGGTGAGCAGTACTTC. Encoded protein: CASTPRTGGEQYF.